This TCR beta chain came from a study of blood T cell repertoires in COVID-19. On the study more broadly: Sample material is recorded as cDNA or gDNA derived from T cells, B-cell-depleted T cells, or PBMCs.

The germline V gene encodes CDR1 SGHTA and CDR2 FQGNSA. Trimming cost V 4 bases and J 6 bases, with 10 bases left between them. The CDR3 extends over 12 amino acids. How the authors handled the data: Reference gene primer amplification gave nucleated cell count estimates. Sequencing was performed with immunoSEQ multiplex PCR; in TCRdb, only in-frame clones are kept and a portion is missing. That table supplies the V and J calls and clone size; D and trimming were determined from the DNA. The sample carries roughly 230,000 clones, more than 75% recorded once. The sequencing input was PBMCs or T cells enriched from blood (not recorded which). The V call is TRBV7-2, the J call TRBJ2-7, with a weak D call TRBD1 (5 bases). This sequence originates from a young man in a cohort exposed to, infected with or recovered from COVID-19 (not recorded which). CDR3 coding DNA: TGTGCCAGCAGCTCGGTAGGGGTCGAGCAGTACTTC. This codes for CASSSVGVEQYF.